This is a list of T cell receptor beta chains from one sample in a study of blood T cell repertoires in COVID-19. Clones were read by immunoSEQ multiplex PCR, and TCRdb kept only the in-frame ones, dropping some. The data show about 300,000 clones, approximately 85% seen once. Specimen: peripheral blood. These receptors originate from a woman aged 45 to 65 with acute or convalescent COVID-19. CDR3s leave out the opening cysteine and the closing phenylalanine or tryptophan.

TRBJ1-5 | TRBV19 | ASIRRGGDQPQH
TRBJ2-1 | TRBV5-1 | ASGTSGAYNEQF
TRBJ1-4 | TRBV5-1 | ASSSGRGQSEKLF
TRBJ1-4 | TRBV28 | ASSSYRGANEKLF
TRBJ1-4 | TRBV5-1 | ASSLARDLNEKLF
TRBJ2-7 | TRBV6-2/TRBV6-3 | ASSYRFTSGRARDYEQY
TRBJ2-7 | TRBV7-2 | ASSLAGPSYEQY
TRBJ2-1 | TRBV7-6 | ASSFSLAGVYNEQF
TRBJ1-1 | TRBV4-3 | ASSQFGGQSSADQAEAF
TRBJ2-5 | TRBV18 | ASSRRDFQETQY
TRBJ1-5 | TRBV6-1 | ASSEAQGAQPQH
TRBJ2-1 | TRBV11-2 | ASSPRDRGHNEQF
TRBJ2-7 | TRBV20-1 | SAEYSYEQY
TRBJ2-5 | TRBV7-6 | ASSSSLAGTGETQY
TRBJ2-1 | TRBV21-1 | ASSKPYNEQF
TRBJ2-7 | TRBV10-3 | AISEPTSGSWGEQY
TRBJ2-7 | TRBV27 | ASSPLGRSSYEQY
TRBJ2-3 | TRBV19 | ATMRTSGVPDTQY
TRBJ2-7 | TRBV15 | ATSRDQQAYEQY
TRBJ2-7 | TRBV7-2 | ASSLELAVSYEQY
TRBJ2-3 | TRBV7-9 | ASSLGGEADTQY
TRBJ1-4 | TRBV6-1 | ASSQPGQGKEKLF
TRBJ2-2 | TRBV7-2 | ASSLVSGSSNTGELF
TRBJ1-5 | TRBV30 | AWSGRDNQPQH
TRBJ2-1 | TRBV5-1 | ASSATGLAGGTPPYNEQF
TRBJ2-5 | TRBV19 | ASRGTSGRAKETQY
TRBJ2-7 | TRBV30 | AWSRTGTSGSHEQY
TRBJ2-7 | TRBV5-5 | ASSLDRVSHEQY
TRBJ1-4 | TRBV25-1 | ASSGNTGYQEKLF
TRBJ2-7 | TRBV4-1 | ASSPGLARSSYEQY
TRBJ1-1 | TRBV5-4 | ASSRDRSPEAF
TRBJ2-7 | TRBV29-1 | SVGGLGRTSYEQY
TRBJ1-5 | TRBV27 | ASSLAGGSSNQPQH
TRBJ1-5 | TRBV19 | ASLDRARSNQPQH
TRBJ2-5 | TRBV28 | ASSGDGEGTQETQY
TRBJ2-5 | TRBV27 | ASSGGLWQETQY
TRBJ2-5 | TRBV7-9 | ASSPSYLGETQY
TRBJ2-5 | TRBV28 | ASHRSDREQETQY
TRBJ2-7 | TRBV6-5 | ASSSARLAGLI
TRBJ1-5 | TRBV5-1 | ASSLGSGEAQH
TRBJ2-1 | TRBV29-1 | SGRLISTGDEQF
TRBJ2-7 | TRBV7-9 | AGGTSGRTYEQY